A single sample is the source of the 31 T cell receptor beta chains below, sequenced in a study of blood T cell repertoires in COVID-19. TCRdb's copy holds only in-frame clones and misses some; the assay was immunoSEQ multiplex PCR. The sample includes about 270,000 clones, more than 75% of them seen just once. Sequencing was carried out using PBMCs or T cells enriched from blood (not recorded which). These receptors all stem from a woman younger than 35 who had recovered from COVID-19.

V gene TRBV7-7 combines with J gene TRBJ1-3; D is unresolved. Germline V gene data show CDR1 as SSHAT and CDR2 as FNYEAQ (reference sequence). V was clipped by 1 base and J by 2 bases, with 3 bases between them. CDR3 length: 13 residues. CDR3 bases: TGTGCCAGCAGCTTAGGGCCTGGAAACACCATATATTTT. It is translated as CASSLGPGNTIYF.

V and J are TRBV2 and TRBJ1-4; 7 bases line up with TRBD1. This CDR3 comprises 16 residues. Germline V gene data show CDR1 as SNHLY and CDR2 as FYNNEI. After removal of 4 bases from V and 0 bases from J, the junction contained 5 bases not matched to a gene. CDR3 nucleotides: TGTGCCAGCAGTGGGGGACAGTTTGCAACTAATGAAAAACTGTTTTTT. Translation gives CASSGGQFATNEKLFF.

The V call is TRBV5-1, the J call TRBJ1-2, with TRBD1 matching over 12 bases. The V gene end was trimmed by 0 bases and the J gene end by 8 bases; junction bases not matched to a gene: 5. The CDR3 length is 15 residues. CDR1 SGHRS and CDR2 YFSETQ come from the germline V gene. In DNA form, the CDR3 reads TGCGCCAGCAGCTTGGAGGGACAGGGGGCTGAAGGCTACACCTTC. It codes for CASSLEGQGAEGYTF.

This chain links TRBV7-6 with TRBJ1-1; the match to TRBD1 covers 7 bases. V dropped 5 bases and J dropped 4; count of bases not matched to a gene: 13. Germline V gene lookup returns CDR1 SGHVS and CDR2 FNYEAQ. This CDR3 region has 16 residues. This CDR3 is CASSPRQGAGGTEAFF. The CDR3 DNA is TGTGCCAGCAGCCCCCGACAGGGTGCAGGGGGCACTGAAGCTTTCTTT.

The genes are TRBV5-4 and TRBJ1-2, with 7 bases that match TRBD1. From germline, CDR1 is SGHNT and CDR2 YYREEE (reference sequence). V dropped 4 bases and J dropped 8; count of bases not matched to a gene: 14. This CDR3 region has 15 residues. CDR3 nucleotides: TGTGCCAGCAGCGGGATTAGGACAGGAGACGTAGGCTACACCTTC. It is translated as CASSGIRTGDVGYTF.

This clone was seen more than once but under ten times. The rearrangement joins TRBV9 to TRBJ2-7; 10 bases map to TRBD2. Germline lookup yields CDR1 SGDLS and CDR2 YYNGEE. V lost 4 bases, J lost 6 bases, and 4 bases stayed unmatched. CDR3 size: 13 residues. CDR3 nucleotide sequence: TGTGCCAGCAGCCTAGCGGGAGCCTCCGAGCAGTACTTC. Its translation is CASSLAGASEQYF.

The V gene is TRBV3-1 (or the pseudogene TRBV3-2), the J gene TRBJ2-3; 9 nucleotides align to TRBD2. V trimming: 4 bases; J trimming: 1 base; junction bases outside the gene matches: 9. The germline V gene has CDR1 LGHDT and CDR2 YNNKEL (reference sequence). CDR3 length: 17 amino acids. The CDR3 region is CASSPIISGGGTDTQYF. The CDR3 region has the DNA TGTGCCAGCAGCCCGATCATTAGCGGGGGTGGCACAGATACGCAGTATTTT.

The chain recombines TRBV5-1 with TRBJ1-5; D possibly corresponds to TRBD1 (6 bases). The CDR3 has 16 residues. Trimming cost V 0 bases and J 2 bases, with 12 bases left between them. CDR1 SGHRS and CDR2 YFSETQ come from the germline V gene. The CDR3 region is CASSLGSGVGNQPQHF. The CDR3 DNA reads as TGCGCCAGCAGCTTGGGATCAGGGGTGGGCAATCAGCCCCAGCATTTT.

The rearrangement joins TRBV5-5 to TRBJ1-1; a possible D gene is TRBD1 (5 bases). This CDR3 has 15 residues. CDR1 and CDR2 (germline): SGHKS, YYEKEE (reference sequence). Trimming cost V 2 bases and J 7 bases, with 18 bases left between them. The CDR3 region is CASSFAPGDFIEAFF. The CDR3 DNA sequence: TGTGCCAGCAGCTTCGCTCCGGGGGATTTCATTGAAGCTTTCTTT.

The chain uses TRBV5-1 and TRBJ2-3, with a weak D call TRBD1 (6 bases). Deletions cut 2 bases from V and 4 bases from J, with 17 bases between. The length of the CDR3 is 16 residues. From germline, CDR1 is SGHRS and CDR2 YFSETQ. The CDR3 loop is CASSLDDRWRADTQYF. The CDR3 DNA is TGCGCCAGCAGCTTAGATGACAGGTGGCGCGCAGATACGCAGTATTTT.

The chain has TRBV9 and TRBJ2-5; 8 bases line up with TRBD1. CDR3 length: 15 amino acids. CDR1 is SGDLS and CDR2 is YYNGEE in the germline V gene. The ends lost 3 bases at V and 1 base at J; junction bases unmatched: 5. CDR3 nucleotide sequence: TGTGCCAGCAGCGAGGGAGGACAGGGCCAAGAGACCCAGTACTTC. Translated, it gives CASSEGGQGQETQYF. The variable domain in full, completed from reference TRBV9 and TRBJ2-5, reads DSGVTQTPKHLITATGQRVTLRCSPRSGDLSVYWYQQSLDQGLQFLIQYYNGEERAKGNILERFSAQQFPDLHSELNLSSLELGDSALYFCASSEGGQGQETQYFGPGTRLLVL.

V gene TRBV29-1 combines with J gene TRBJ1-2; 7 nucleotides agree with TRBD1. The V and J ends lost 6 bases and 4 bases, in that order; junction bases with no gene match: 2. The CDR3 contains 11 residues. Germline V gene lookup returns CDR1 SQVTM and CDR2 ANQGSEA. In DNA, the CDR3 is TGCAGCGTGGACAGGCCCTATGGCTACACCTTC. This translates into CSVDRPYGYTF. Filled out from reference TRBV29-1 and TRBJ1-2, the complete variable domain reads SAVISQKPSRDICQRGTSLTIQCQVDSQVTMMFWYRQQPGQSLTLIATANQGSEATYESGFVIDKFPISRPNLTFSTLTVSNMSPEDSSIYLCSVDRPYGYTFGSGTRLTVV.

The chain combines TRBV3-1 (or the pseudogene TRBV3-2) with TRBJ2-1; 7 bases are shared with TRBD2. The V segment lost 0 bases and the J segment 10 bases; nucleotides outside the gene matches: 15. Germline V gives CDR1 LGHDT, CDR2 YNNKEL (reference sequence). This CDR3 region has 17 residues. CDR3 nucleotide sequence: TGTGCCAGCAGCCAAGATCCCCCAACTACTAGCGTTCGAGAGCAGTTCTTC. It specifies CASSQDPPTTSVREQFF.

The gene calls are TRBV27 and TRBJ2-7, with no clear D. Trimming left V 2 bases short and J 0 bases short, with 14 bases between. This CDR3 contains 16 residues. CDR1 and CDR2 (germline): MNHEY, SMNVEV (reference sequence). Written as DNA, the CDR3 is TGTGCCAGCAGTTTAACGTCCGGTTCAAGCTCCTACGAGCAGTACTTC. Translation: CASSLTSGSSSYEQYF.

This clone was seen just once. The rearrangement joins TRBV19 to TRBJ2-7; D might be TRBD2 (6 bases). This CDR3 comprises 14 residues. V was trimmed by 3 bases and J by 0 bases, leaving 9 bases between them. The germline CDR1 and CDR2 sequences are LNHDA and SQIVND (reference sequence). This chain's CDR3 is CASSIGRYSYEQYF. As DNA, the CDR3 is TGTGCCAGTAGTATCGGGAGATACTCCTACGAGCAGTACTTC.

As DNA, the CDR3 is TGTGCCAGCAGCCCCAAACCACAGGGGAACTATGGCTACACCTTC. Protein product: CASSPKPQGNYGYTF. The rearrangement uses TRBV5-6 and TRBJ1-2; 7 bases match TRBD1. J lost 2 bases, V lost 4 bases, and 8 bases had no gene match. Germline lookup yields CDR1 SGHDT and CDR2 YYEEEE. This CDR3 comprises 15 residues.

V gene TRBV9 combines with J gene TRBJ2-3; D might be TRBD2 (5 bases). Trimming took off 0 bases at V and 1 base at J, with 15 bases between the two ends. This CDR3 is built from 17 residues. Germline loops: CDR1 SGDLS, CDR2 YYNGEE. The chain's CDR3 is CASSVDRGGLGTDTQYF. The CDR3 DNA reads as TGTGCCAGCAGCGTAGACCGTGGCGGGCTAGGCACAGATACGCAGTATTTT.

The chain couples TRBV21-1 to TRBJ2-7; TRBD1, as called in the table, went unchecked against the DNA. TRBV21-1 is classified as a pseudogene. The CDR3 extends over 12 amino acids. The CDR3 is CASSKARTGRHF. CDR3 DNA sequence: TGTGCCAGCAGCAAAGCGAGGACAGGGCGTCACTTC.

This chain links TRBV7-2 with TRBJ2-5; a weak D match, TRBD1 (5 bases). V shed 1 base and J shed 2 bases, with 14 bases lying between them. CDR1 and CDR2 from the germline V gene are SGHTA and FQGNSA. The CDR3 sequence is 16 residues long. In DNA form, the CDR3 reads TGTGCCAGCAGCTTAGGAGCAACAGGAGTACAAGAGACCCAGTACTTC. Translation gives CASSLGATGVQETQYF.

The chain has TRBV25-1 and TRBJ2-1; 10 bases agree with TRBD2. The CDR3 has 15 amino acids. Germline V gene data show CDR1 as MGHDK and CDR2 as SYGVNS. J was trimmed by 4 bases and V by 4 bases; bases with no gene match: 4. The CDR3 loop reads CASSAPLAGYNEQFF. Here the CDR3 DNA reads TGTGCCAGCAGTGCCCCACTAGCGGGGTACAATGAGCAGTTCTTC.

The chain has TRBV5-1 and TRBJ2-7; the D is unclear. Deletions cut 0 bases from V and 1 base from J, with 11 bases between. The CDR3 loop spans 15 amino acids. CDR1 is SGHRS and CDR2 is YFSETQ in the germline V gene. The CDR3 is CASSLGFSDSYEQYF. CDR3 DNA: TGCGCCAGCAGCTTGGGCTTCAGCGATTCCTACGAGCAGTACTTC.

On this clone: The same CDR3 can be traced to other DNA sequences in this sample. The chain joins TRBV9 to TRBJ2-3, with 7 bases identical to TRBD2. V lost 2 bases, J lost 3 bases, and 6 bases stayed unmatched. Germline assignment: CDR1 SGDLS and CDR2 YYNGEE. This CDR3 has 15 residues. CDR3 loop: CASSVEGGSTDTQYF. CDR3 DNA sequence: TGTGCCAGCAGCGTCGAAGGCGGGAGTACAGATACGCAGTATTTT.

The V and J genes are TRBV6-5 and TRBJ1-6; D unclear. V was pared by 5 bases and J by 4 bases, with 12 bases between. The germline gives CDR1 MNHEY, CDR2 SVGAGI. CDR3 size: 15 residues. CDR3 loop: CASSIPTGYNSPLHF. CDR3 DNA sequence: TGTGCCAGCAGTATACCGACGGGTTATAATTCACCCCTCCACTTT.

The chain couples TRBV6-5 to TRBJ1-5; D gene uncertain. This CDR3 comprises 15 residues. Trimming stripped 2 bases from V and 4 bases from J, with 12 bases between. Per the germline V gene, CDR1 is MNHEY and CDR2 is SVGAGI. CDR3 sequence (DNA): TGTGCCAGCAGTTACGCAGCGGCGGGTAATCAGCCCCAGCATTTT. Translation gives CASSYAAAGNQPQHF.

The gene calls are TRBV7-9 and TRBJ1-2, with D possibly TRBD1 on 6 matching bases. Germline lookup yields CDR1 SEHNR and CDR2 FQNEAQ (reference sequence). CDR3 length equals 15 residues. Trimming pared 5 bases from V and 5 bases from J, leaving 18 bases between. The CDR3 sequence: CASSTRGDISYGYTF. CDR3 nucleotides: TGTGCCAGCAGCACTAGAGGGGACATTTCTTATGGCTACACCTTC.

The chain has TRBV5-6 and TRBJ2-2; tentatively, D is TRBD2 (6 bases). Trimming took 0 bases from V and 5 from J, leaving 14 bases between them. The CDR3 is 16 residues long. Germline CDR1 is SGHDT and CDR2 is YYEEEE. CDR3 region: CASSLAKWGRTGELFF. The CDR3 bases are TGTGCCAGCAGCTTGGCCAAGTGGGGGAGGACCGGGGAGCTGTTTTTT.

The chain recombines TRBV19 with TRBJ1-5, with 8 nucleotides matching TRBD1. The CDR3 runs 16 residues. Germline CDR1 is LNHDA and CDR2 is SQIVND (reference sequence). The V and J ends lost 2 bases and 3 bases, in that order; junction bases with no gene match: 6. DNA of the CDR3: TGTGCCAGTAGTATATTGAGGACAGGGTTCAATCAGCCCCAGCATTTT. Translation gives CASSILRTGFNQPQHF.

The V gene is TRBV3-1 (or the pseudogene TRBV3-2), the J gene TRBJ2-3, with 11 bases that match TRBD2. V trimming: 5 bases; J trimming: 2 bases; junction bases outside the gene matches: 6. This CDR3 comprises 16 residues. Germline CDR1 LGHDT, CDR2 YNNKEL (reference sequence). The CDR3 DNA is TGTGCCAGCAGCAGACCACTAGCGGGAGACACAGATACGCAGTATTTT. Amino acids: CASSRPLAGDTDTQYF.

The chain joins TRBV29-1 to TRBJ1-2; weak D call: TRBD1 (5 bases). V was clipped by 4 bases and J by 3 bases, with 9 bases between them. The V gene's germline CDR1 is SQVTM and CDR2 ANQGSEA. CDR3 size: 12 residues. CDR3 in amino acids: CSVGAGDYGYTF. CDR3 bases: TGCAGCGTTGGGGCGGGGGACTATGGCTACACCTTC.

The chain recombines TRBV11-3 with TRBJ2-3; D might be TRBD2 (6 bases). The CDR3 length is 14 residues. CDR1 SGHNT and CDR2 YENEEA come from the germline V gene. V was clipped by 4 bases and J by 1 base, with 9 bases between them. The CDR3 DNA reads TGTGCCAGCAGCTACGGGAGCCGCACAGATACGCAGTATTTT. It yields the protein CASSYGSRTDTQYF.

The V gene is TRBV4-2, the J gene TRBJ2-6; 7 nucleotides align to TRBD1. Germline-derived CDR1 and CDR2 are LGHNA and YNFKEQ. Trimming took 3 bases from V and 0 from J; bases not matched to a gene: 5. This CDR3 comprises 17 residues. The CDR3 sequence: CASSQQGDSSGANVLTF. The DNA of the CDR3 is TGTGCCAGCAGCCAGCAGGGGGACAGCTCTGGGGCCAACGTCCTGACTTTC.